Below, 24 T cell receptor beta chains from the same sample are listed, as sequenced in a study of T-cell memory formation after mild COVID-19. MiXCR, applied by TCRdb to the 5' RACE reads, yields one record per CDR3 protein. The table has hundreds of thousands of distinct CDR3 sequences, less than 25% seen once. The specimen was PBMCs or a T cell subset sorted from them (not recorded which). The receptors here all came from an adult woman who had mild COVID-19 (a few samples of this study predate the infection). Cell type and time point are not known.

The chain combines TRBV9 with TRBJ2-5; D possibly corresponds to TRBD2 (6 bases). This CDR3 is built from 13 residues. CDR1 and CDR2 from the germline V gene are SGDLS and YYNGEE. The V end lost 1 base, the J end lost 3 bases, and 7 bases lay between the germline ends. The CDR3 loop reads CASSVWGEETQYF. Here the CDR3 DNA reads TGTGCCAGCAGCGTATGGGGGGAAGAGACCCAGTACTTC.

The chain uses TRBV12-3 or TRBV12-4 and TRBJ1-2; D not resolved. V lost 3 bases and J 4 bases, leaving 21 bases between the germline ends. CDR3 length: 17 amino acids. CDR3 coding DNA: TGTGCCAGCAGTTTTCGGTTTCGGGTCTTGGTCGGCTATGGCTACACCTTC. Encoded protein: CASSFRFRVLVGYGYTF.

J is TRBJ2-1 and V is TRBV19, with 8 bases fitting TRBD1. From germline, CDR1 is LNHDA and CDR2 SQIVND (reference sequence). V was clipped by 6 bases and J by 3 bases; unmatched bases: 7. CDR3 size: 15 residues. As DNA, the CDR3 is TGTGCCAGTAGCACCACAGGGGGGTACTACAATGAGCAGTTCTTC. This encodes CASSTTGGYYNEQFF.

The chain has TRBV12-3 or TRBV12-4 and TRBJ1-1; 10 nucleotides agree with TRBD1. With 5 bases clipped from V and 10 bases from J, the junction kept 7 bases outside the gene matches. The CDR3 extends over 13 amino acids. The CDR3 spells CASSLTRTGGAFF. The DNA for the CDR3 is TGTGCCAGCAGTCTCACTCGGACAGGGGGAGCTTTCTTT.

The chain couples TRBV9 to TRBJ2-7; 14 nucleotides match TRBD2. CDR1 is SGDLS and CDR2 is YYNGEE in the germline V gene. The CDR3 is 19 residues long. J lost 4 bases, V lost 0 bases, and 12 bases had no gene match. CDR3 nucleotide sequence: TGTGCCAGCAGCGTAGGGCCCGGGACTAGCGGGAGTGGTCCATACGAGCAGTACTTC. Translation: CASSVGPGTSGSGPYEQYF.

This clonotype occurred a few times. This chain uses TRBV5-1 with TRBJ1-1; D unclear. V was shortened by 2 bases and J by 6 bases, with 11 bases between the two germline ends. Germline V lookup: CDR1 SGHRS, CDR2 YFSETQ. The CDR3 spans 13 residues. CDR3 DNA sequence: TGCGCCAGCAGCTTTGGGTTCAAGCCTGAAGCTTTCTTT. Translation gives CASSFGFKPEAFF.

In its sample, this clonotype was seen a few times. The CDR3: CASSSDRGNEQYF. CDR3 coding DNA: TGTGCCAGCAGTTCGGACAGGGGGAACGAGCAGTACTTC. J is TRBJ2-7 and V is TRBV6-4; TRBD1 matches 10 bases. Germline V gene sequence: CDR1 MRHNA, CDR2 SNTAGT. The CDR3 sequence is 13 residues long. V gave up 5 bases and J gave up 5 bases; unmatched junction bases: 3.

This clonotype has a handful of counts. The gene calls are TRBV24-1 and TRBJ2-3; 9 nucleotides line up with TRBD2. CDR3 length equals 15 residues. Per the germline V gene, CDR1 is KGHDR and CDR2 is SFDVKD. The J segment lost 8 bases and the V segment lost 4 bases, leaving 9 bases of the junction unmatched. The DNA for the CDR3 is TGTGCCACCAGTGAAACCGGGACTAGCCGGGCTACGCAGTATTTT. Protein: CATSETGTSRATQYF.

The chain employs TRBV15 and TRBJ1-4; no firm D call. CDR3 length equals 15 residues. Germline CDR1 is LNHNV and CDR2 is YYDKDF (reference sequence). V was pared by 1 base and J by 6 bases, with 12 bases between. Written as DNA, the CDR3 is TGTGCCACCAGCAGAGGGGAGGGAGGTCATGAAAAACTGTTTTTT. The encoded protein is CATSRGEGGHEKLFF.

There are a few counts of this clonotype. The V and J genes are TRBV9 and TRBJ2-5, with D perhaps being TRBD1 or TRBD2 (5 bases each). The CDR3 consists of 15 residues. V lost 1 base and J 5 bases, leaving 15 bases between the germline ends. From germline, CDR1 is SGDLS and CDR2 YYNGEE. CDR3 protein: CASSVTRGVGETQYF. The CDR3 region has the DNA TGTGCCAGCAGCGTAACAAGAGGGGTTGGCGAGACCCAGTACTTC.

This clonotype has a handful of counts. The chain employs TRBV20-1 and TRBJ1-3; the D is unclear. Looked up from germline, CDR1 is DFQATT and CDR2 is SNEGSKA (reference sequence). Trimming took 6 bases from V and 5 from J, leaving 17 bases between them. The CDR3 runs to 14 residues. The CDR3 loop is CSAQARGLRNTIYF. In DNA form, the CDR3 reads TGCAGTGCCCAAGCCCGGGGTCTGCGAAACACCATATATTTT.

The table lists this clonotype with a few counts. The J gene is TRBJ2-7, the V gene TRBV2, with unresolved D. Looked up from germline, CDR1 is SNHLY and CDR2 is FYNNEI. CDR3 size: 11 residues. CDR3 DNA: TGTGCAGTCGGCGGAAACTACGAGCAGTACTTC. Protein: CAVGGNYEQYF.

V is TRBV7-2 and J is TRBJ1-3; D not certain. CDR3 length: 15 residues. V dropped 1 base and J dropped 0 bases, with 7 bases sitting between them. Germline V gene lookup returns CDR1 SGHTA and CDR2 FQGNSA. The CDR3, as DNA: TGTGCCAGCAGCTTAGTCCGGTCCTCTGGAAACACCATATATTTT. Amino acid sequence: CASSLVRSSGNTIYF.

This clonotype was counted only a few times. The chain couples TRBV7-9 to TRBJ2-3; possibly TRBD1 for D (5 bases). There are 17 residues in the CDR3. Per germline, CDR1 SEHNR and CDR2 FQNEAQ (reference sequence). Trimming removed 5 bases from V and 4 bases from J, with 22 bases in between. This CDR3 is CASSPPLTQVGPDTQYF. CDR3 bases: TGTGCCAGCAGCCCACCCCTGACACAGGTTGGGCCAGATACGCAGTATTTT.

This clonotype was observed a few times. This sequence joins TRBV6-5 and TRBJ1-1; D uncertain. CDR3 length equals 15 residues. The germline V gene has CDR1 MNHEY and CDR2 SVGAGI. V lost 0 bases, J lost 1 base, and 9 bases lay in between. DNA of the CDR3: TGTGCCAGCAGTTACTCGGGGTTTTCGAACACTGAAGCTTTCTTT. It specifies CASSYSGFSNTEAFF.

This clonotype was counted a few times. V is TRBV7-3 and J is TRBJ2-4; perhaps TRBD1 as D (7 bases). This CDR3 is built from 13 residues. CDR1 SGHTA and CDR2 FQGTGA come from the germline V gene. V was cut by 1 base and J by 9 bases, with 10 bases left in between. CDR3 nucleotides: TGTGCCAGCAGCTTAAGCCAGGGGGGCATTCAGTACTTC. Amino acid sequence: CASSLSQGGIQYF.

This clonotype was detected a few times. The chain recombines TRBV5-1 with TRBJ2-3; 8 bases line up with TRBD1. The CDR3 totals 15 residues. Trimming took 0 bases from V and 4 from J; bases not matched to a gene: 4. CDR1 is SGHRS and CDR2 is YFSETQ in the germline V gene. CDR3 amino acids: CASSLDGQGADTQYF. The CDR3 DNA sequence: TGCGCCAGCAGCTTGGACGGACAGGGTGCAGATACGCAGTATTTT.

The chain joins TRBV7-2 to TRBJ2-1; 7 bases agree with TRBD2. J was trimmed by 7 bases and V by 5 bases; bases with no gene match: 11. The CDR3 sequence is 15 residues long. Germline CDR1 SGHTA, CDR2 FQGNSA. As DNA, the CDR3 is TGTGCCAGCAGCGGCCATAGGGGAGCGGGGAATGAGCAGTTCTTC. It specifies CASSGHRGAGNEQFF.

This clonotype occurred a few times. The chain links TRBV9 to TRBJ2-3; D is undetermined. V was shortened by 0 bases and J by 3 bases, with 11 bases between the two germline ends. This CDR3 contains 15 residues. Germline V gene data show CDR1 as SGDLS and CDR2 as YYNGEE. This CDR3 is CASSVVASRTDTQYF. In nucleotides, the CDR3 is TGTGCCAGCAGCGTAGTTGCTTCCAGGACAGATACGCAGTATTTT.

In this sample, this clonotype turned up many times. The genes are TRBV5-1 and TRBJ2-7; D not certain. Germline V CDR1 and CDR2: SGHRS, YFSETQ. The CDR3 is made up of 14 amino acids. V lost 4 bases and J 6 bases, leaving 17 bases between the germline ends. This chain's CDR3 is CASSASSSSGEQYF. CDR3 coding DNA: TGCGCCAGCAGCGCCTCGAGTTCTTCCGGCGAGCAGTACTTC.

This CDR3 is CASSFGQGFYGYTF. The CDR3 region has the DNA TGTGCCAGCAGCTTCGGACAGGGCTTCTATGGCTACACCTTC. The V and J genes are TRBV5-4 and TRBJ1-2; 8 nucleotides match TRBD1. This CDR3 has 14 amino acids. After removal of 2 bases from V and 4 bases from J, the junction contained 4 bases not matched to a gene. Germline V lookup: CDR1 SGHNT, CDR2 YYREEE (reference sequence).

V and J are TRBV5-4 and TRBJ1-2; the D gene is possibly TRBD1 (6 bases). This CDR3 has 18 amino acids. V lost 3 bases to trimming and J lost 2 bases, with 23 bases between them. From germline, CDR1 is SGHNT and CDR2 YYREEE (reference sequence). The CDR3 region has the DNA TGTGCCAGCAGCTCTCCAGGACGGAGGACAGAACAAAACTATGGCTACACCTTC. This translates into CASSSPGRRTEQNYGYTF. The full variable domain, its missing parts supplied by reference TRBV5-4 and TRBJ1-2, is ETGVTQSPTHLIKTRGQQVTLRCSSQSGHNTVSWYQQALGQGPQFIFQYYREEENGRGNFPPRFSGLQFPNYSSELNVNALELDDSALYLCASSSPGRRTEQNYGYTFGSGTRLTVV.

The sample holds a few counts of this clonotype. The chain couples TRBV24-1 to TRBJ2-7; D uncertain. The CDR3 runs 14 residues. Trimming stripped 1 base from V and 2 bases from J, with 8 bases between. CDR1 is KGHDR and CDR2 is SFDVKD in the germline V gene. CDR3 in DNA: TGTGCCACCAGTGATTTTAACCTGCCCTACGAGCAGTACTTC. This sequence encodes CATSDFNLPYEQYF.

The V call is TRBV10-3, the J call TRBJ1-3, with 7 bases aligning to TRBD1. Trimming at V came to 5 bases and at J to 0 bases, leaving 4 bases not matched to a gene. The CDR3 consists of 15 residues. CDR1 and CDR2 from the germline V gene are ENHRY and SYGVKD. In nucleotides, the CDR3 is TGTGCCATCAGTCCGGGACAGAGCTCTGGAAACACCATATATTTT. It translates to CAISPGQSSGNTIYF.